Following are 18 T cell receptor beta chains from one sample sequenced in a study of blood T cells in healthy people across ages. The second PCR ran roughly 6 to 11 cycles with a sample-barcoded 5' primer and J-beta primers. One entry per CDR3 protein results from TCRdb running MiXCR on the 5' RACE reads. The sample holds around 1,000,000 distinct CDR3 sequences; approximately 26% are singletons and the top ten take approximately 0.75%. These sequences were also reported in another study, on T cells of mothers and their children.

Sequences were obtained from blood. Every receptor here comes from a girl aged 2-10 years in good health.

This clonotype has only a few counts. The chain links TRBV2 to TRBJ2-5; D not certain. The V end lost 8 bases, the J end lost 4 bases, and 11 bases lay between the germline ends. The CDR3 has 12 residues. Germline loops: CDR1 SNHLY, CDR2 FYNNEI. CDR3 DNA: TGTGCCAGCGGCCTACAAAGAGAGACCCAGTACTTC. Its protein is CASGLQRETQYF.

The V call is TRBV5-1, the J call TRBJ2-5, with 9 bases lining up with TRBD2. In germline, CDR1 is SGHRS, CDR2 YFSETQ. V dropped 0 bases and J dropped 5; count of bases not matched to a gene: 11. This CDR3 is 17 amino acids long. The CDR3 is CASSLAASRGGFETQYF. In DNA form, the CDR3 reads TGCGCCAGCAGCTTGGCGGCGTCGCGGGGGGGCTTCGAGACCCAGTACTTC.

This clonotype turned up a few times. The rearrangement joins TRBV4-2 to TRBJ2-2, with 7 bases fitting TRBD1. V trimming: 0 bases; J trimming: 0 bases; junction bases outside the gene matches: 4. Germline CDR1 is LGHNA and CDR2 is YNFKEQ. The CDR3 loop spans 17 amino acids. CDR3: CASSQDLGTANTGELFF. In DNA, the CDR3 is TGTGCCAGCAGCCAAGATTTAGGGACAGCGAACACCGGGGAGCTGTTTTTT.

The sample holds a few counts of this clonotype. This chain links TRBV11-2 with TRBJ2-7, with 7 bases lining up with TRBD1. The V gene's germline CDR1 is SGHAT and CDR2 FQNNGV. This CDR3 contains 14 residues. Trimming took 5 bases from V and 3 from J; bases not matched to a gene: 7. DNA for the CDR3: TGTGCCAGCAGCCCAGTGACAGGGAACTACGAGCAGTACTTC. Translating it yields CASSPVTGNYEQYF.

This clonotype was seen only a few times. This rearrangement joins TRBV24-1 to TRBJ2-1, with TRBD1 matching 9 bases. Germline CDR1 KGHDR, CDR2 SFDVKD. This CDR3 is built from 15 residues. J was trimmed by 10 bases and V by 5 bases; bases with no gene match: 11. CDR3: CATSGDGTGFKEQFF. CDR3 DNA: TGTGCCACCAGTGGGGACGGGACAGGGTTTAAGGAGCAGTTCTTC.

This clonotype has more than one count but fewer than ten. The chain couples TRBV7-2 to TRBJ2-1; 12 bases are shared with TRBD1. The DNA matches TRBJ2-5 better at its end, which makes the J call doubtful. The CDR3 sequence is 18 residues long. Germline V gene lookup returns CDR1 SGHTA and CDR2 FQGNSA. The CDR3 DNA sequence: TGTGCCAGCAGCTTTCGTGGGACAGGGGGCGCGGGAGGAGAGACCCAGTACTTC. Residues: CASSFRGTGGAGGETQYF.

Notes on this clonotype: One end of the junction does not line up with germline, which may come from a read error. The chain employs TRBV24-1 and TRBJ2-5, with D maybe TRBD2 (6 bases). Germline V gene lookup returns CDR1 KGHDR and CDR2 SFDVKD. The CDR3 has 13 amino acids. The CDR3 reads CATGDSWEANQYF. CDR3 nucleotide sequence: TGTGCCACCGGTGATTCTTGGGAGGCAAACCAGTACTTC.

In this sample, this clonotype turned up a few times. V is TRBV11-2 and J is TRBJ2-5, with 11 nucleotides matching TRBD2. Unmatched junction bases numbered 2, after V lost 4 bases and J lost 1 base. Germline assignment: CDR1 SGHAT and CDR2 FQNNGV. The CDR3 is 15 residues long. DNA of the CDR3: TGTGCCAGCAGCTCGACTAGCGGGGCCCAAGAGACCCAGTACTTC. Translated: CASSSTSGAQETQYF.

In its sample, this clonotype was seen a few times. The rearrangement uses TRBV9 and TRBJ2-1, with 10 bases that match TRBD2. Unmatched junction bases numbered 7, after V lost 0 bases and J lost 4 bases. The CDR3 runs 17 residues. The V gene's germline CDR1 is SGDLS and CDR2 YYNGEE. Here the CDR3 DNA reads TGTGCCAGCAGCGTAGGTGTCCAGCGGGAGGGTTACAATGAGCAGTTCTTC. Translating gives CASSVGVQREGYNEQFF.

The rearrangement joins TRBV2 to TRBJ2-5, with 8 positions matching TRBD1. The J call is in doubt because the DNA end fits TRBJ2-7 better. The CDR3 spans 16 residues. CDR1 and CDR2 (germline): SNHLY, FYNNEI. CDR3 in DNA: TGTGCCAGCGGCGGCCAATCGGGAGACAGGGGCTACGAGCAGTACTTC. It is translated as CASGGQSGDRGYEQYF.

As for this clonotype: One end of the junction varies from germline; a read error may be responsible. The genes are TRBV7-2 and TRBJ2-5; D uncertain. Germline lookup yields CDR1 SGHTA and CDR2 FQGNSA. The CDR3 consists of 11 residues. The CDR3 DNA is TGTGCCAGCAGCTTAGCCCCGGGTCCGTTCTTC. Residues: CASSLAPGPFF.

This clonotype showed up just a few times. The chain joins TRBV6-5 to TRBJ1-2; no definite D call. Germline-derived CDR1 and CDR2 are MNHEY and SVGAGI. The CDR3 has 13 amino acids. V was clipped by 7 bases and J by 6 bases, with 15 bases between them. The CDR3 region has the DNA TGTGCCAGCACCCCAGGCCCCGGCAATGGCTACACCTTC. It encodes CASTPGPGNGYTF.

Only a few counts were recorded for this clonotype. The chain carries TRBV3-1 and TRBJ2-5; TRBD1 matches at 8 bases. The germline CDR1 and CDR2 sequences are LGHDT and YNNKEL (reference sequence). Trimming took 4 bases from V and 4 from J; bases not matched to a gene: 11. The CDR3 runs to 16 residues. The CDR3 is CASSLLFSGGRETQYF. The CDR3 region has the DNA TGTGCCAGCAGCCTTTTGTTCTCAGGGGGCCGAGAGACCCAGTACTTC.

This CDR3 reads CASSSTAVEAFF. The DNA for the CDR3 is TGTGCCAGCAGCTCGACTGCAGTAGAAGCTTTCTTT. The chain employs TRBV7-9 and TRBJ1-1, with D uncertain. V lost 4 bases to trimming and J lost 8 bases, with 11 bases between them. Germline loops: CDR1 SEHNR, CDR2 FQNEAQ (reference sequence). This CDR3 has 12 residues.

Points on this clonotype: The junction does not match germline at one end; this may be a read error. This chain connects TRBV7-2 to TRBJ2-1, with a tentative D call TRBD2 (5 bases). Per the germline V gene, CDR1 is SGHTA and CDR2 is FQGNSA. The CDR3 runs 13 residues. CDR3 nucleotide sequence: TGTGCCAGCGGCTTAGGAGGCTACAATGAGCAGTTCTTC. Its translation: CASGLGGYNEQFF.

To note about this clonotype: Germline is not matched at one junction end, which may reflect a read error. This chain connects TRBV7-7 to TRBJ1-1; D might be TRBD1 (5 bases). Germline CDR1 is SSHAT and CDR2 is FNYEAQ (reference sequence). CDR3 size: 17 residues. This chain's CDR3 is CASSAKNRGRGNTEAFF. Written as DNA, the CDR3 is TGTGCTAGCAGCGCCAAAAATAGGGGAAGAGGGAACACTGAAGCTTTCTTT.

This clonotype has more than one count but fewer than ten. The chain has TRBV20-1 and TRBJ2-5; TRBD2 might be the D (5 bases). Germline assignment: CDR1 DFQATT and CDR2 SNEGSKA (reference sequence). This CDR3 contains 15 residues. The ends were cut back, 5 bases at V and 5 bases at J, with 21 bases in the middle. CDR3 region: CSAEMVLFKRETQYF. In DNA form, the CDR3 reads TGCAGTGCTGAAATGGTATTGTTTAAGCGGGAGACCCAGTACTTC.

The chain employs TRBV20-1 and TRBJ2-1; D possibly corresponds to TRBD2 (6 bases). Germline V gene lookup returns CDR1 DFQATT and CDR2 SNEGSKA (reference sequence). The V end lost 1 base, the J end lost 1 base, and 11 bases lay between the germline ends. This CDR3 has 15 residues. For the CDR3, the DNA is TGCAGTGCTAGAGCCTTAGCGGCTTCCTACAATGAGCAGTTCTTC. Translated, it gives CSARALAASYNEQFF.